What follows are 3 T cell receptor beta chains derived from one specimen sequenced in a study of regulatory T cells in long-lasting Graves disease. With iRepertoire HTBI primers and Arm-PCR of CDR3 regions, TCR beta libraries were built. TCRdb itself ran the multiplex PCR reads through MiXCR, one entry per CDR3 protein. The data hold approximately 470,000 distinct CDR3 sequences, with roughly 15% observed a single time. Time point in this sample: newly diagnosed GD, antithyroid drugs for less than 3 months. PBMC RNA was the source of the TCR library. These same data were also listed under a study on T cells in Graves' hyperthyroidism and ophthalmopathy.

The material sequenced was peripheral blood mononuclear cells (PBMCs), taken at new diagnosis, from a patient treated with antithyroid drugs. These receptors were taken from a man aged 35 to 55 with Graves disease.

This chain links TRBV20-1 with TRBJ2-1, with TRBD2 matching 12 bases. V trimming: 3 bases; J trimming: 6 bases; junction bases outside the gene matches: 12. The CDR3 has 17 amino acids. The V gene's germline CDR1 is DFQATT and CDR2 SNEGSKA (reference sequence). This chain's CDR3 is CSARLSSGRALGNEQFF. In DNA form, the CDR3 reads TGCAGTGCTAGGTTATCTAGCGGGAGGGCCCTGGGCAATGAGCAGTTCTTC.

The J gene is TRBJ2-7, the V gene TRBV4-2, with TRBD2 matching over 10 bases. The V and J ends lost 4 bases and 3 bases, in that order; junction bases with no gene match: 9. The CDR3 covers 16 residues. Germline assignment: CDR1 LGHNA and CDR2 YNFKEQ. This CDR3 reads CASSRDVRTSGYEQYF. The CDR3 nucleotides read TGTGCCAGCAGCCGAGATGTAAGGACTAGCGGCTACGAGCAGTACTTC.

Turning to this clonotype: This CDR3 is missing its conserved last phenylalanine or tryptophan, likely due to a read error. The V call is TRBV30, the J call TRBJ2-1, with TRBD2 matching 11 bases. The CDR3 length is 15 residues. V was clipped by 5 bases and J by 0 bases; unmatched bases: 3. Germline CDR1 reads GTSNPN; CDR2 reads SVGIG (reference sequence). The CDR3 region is CAWGTSGNSYNEQFL. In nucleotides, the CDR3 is TGTGCCTGGGGGACTAGCGGAAACTCCTACAATGAGCAGTTCCTC.